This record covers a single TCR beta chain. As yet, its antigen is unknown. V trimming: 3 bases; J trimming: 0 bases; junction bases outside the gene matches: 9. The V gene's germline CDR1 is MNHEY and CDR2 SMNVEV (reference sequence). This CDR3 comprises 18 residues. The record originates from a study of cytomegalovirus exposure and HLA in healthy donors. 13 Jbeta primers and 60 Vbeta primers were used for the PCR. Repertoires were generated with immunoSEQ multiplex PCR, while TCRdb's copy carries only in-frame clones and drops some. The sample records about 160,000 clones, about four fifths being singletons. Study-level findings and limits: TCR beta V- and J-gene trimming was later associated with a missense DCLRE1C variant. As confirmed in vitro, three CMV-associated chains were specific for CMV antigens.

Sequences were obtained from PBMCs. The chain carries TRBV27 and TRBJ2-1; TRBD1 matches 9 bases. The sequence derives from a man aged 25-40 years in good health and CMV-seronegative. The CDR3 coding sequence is TGTGCCAGCAGTTTGGGACAGGGAATACCAAGCTCCTACAATGAGCAGTTCTTC. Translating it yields CASSLGQGIPSSYNEQFF.